This TCR beta chain was found in a study of T cell responses to AZD1222 COVID-19 vaccine. In the study overall: Second-dose schedules of about 4 or about 12 weeks were combined.

Libraries were prepared by immunoSEQ multiplex PCR; TCRdb keeps only in-frame clonotypes and omits some of them. The sample lists nearly 95,000 clones, roughly 89% occurring once. About this clone: Its antigen remains unidentified.

Study-wide findings and caveats: Among vaccine-associated CD4 TCRs, coverage spanned spike, with dominance at 160-218 and 743-854.

The specimen comprised peripheral blood, sampled on day 0 of AZD1222 vaccination. The source of this sequence is an adult in good health.

The CDR3 sequence is CASSRGLDGDQPQHF. The CDR3 DNA sequence: TGTGCCAGCAGCAGGGGGCTGGACGGAGATCAGCCCCAGCATTTT. V is TRBV7-9 and J is TRBJ1-5; TRBD1 aligns across 7 bases. V lost 5 bases, J lost 5 bases, and 9 bases stayed unmatched. The CDR3 length is 15 residues. Germline values: CDR1 SEHNR, CDR2 FQNEAQ (reference sequence).